Each of the 17 T cell receptor beta chains below was sequenced from the same sample in a study of cytomegalovirus exposure and HLA in healthy donors. This PCR relied on a set of 60 Vbeta primers and 13 Jbeta primers. Profiled with immunoSEQ multiplex PCR; TCRdb holds only in-frame clones, not every one. Here the sample table reports 80,000 to 95,000 clones. The sample consisted of PBMCs. Every receptor here comes from a middle-aged man in good health and CMV-seropositive.

The J gene is TRBJ2-7, the V gene TRBV10-3; 7 bases line up with TRBD2. Trimming cost V 0 bases and J 0 bases; bases outside gene matches: 2. The CDR3 sequence is 15 residues long. CDR1 is ENHRY and CDR2 is SYGVKD in the germline V gene. CDR3 sequence (DNA): TGTGCCATCAGTGAGTCGGGCGGGAGCTCCTACGAGCAGTACGTC. As protein: CAISESGGSSYEQYV.

This chain joins TRBV11-3 and TRBJ2-7; D is perhaps TRBD2 (6 bases). The germline V gene encodes CDR1 SGHNT and CDR2 YENEEA. This CDR3 has 15 residues. The V end lost 1 base, the J end lost 4 bases, and 14 bases lay between the germline ends. The chain's CDR3 is CASSLGGGGRYEQYV. The CDR3 DNA reads as TGTGCCAGCAGCTTAGGGGGTGGGGGGAGATACGAGCAGTACGTC.

The genes are TRBV4-3 and TRBJ2-5; 8 positions agree with TRBD2. The CDR3 loop spans 17 amino acids. Germline CDR1 reads LGHNA; CDR2 reads YSLEER. The V and J ends lost 0 bases and 9 bases, in that order; junction bases with no gene match: 15. CDR3 residues: CASSQDIGGALGRAQYF. CDR3 in DNA: TGCGCCAGCAGCCAAGATATCGGCGGGGCCCTCGGGAGGGCCCAGTACTTC.

CDR3 sequence: CASSLLWRGEETQYF. CDR3 coding DNA: TGTGCCAGCAGCCTCCTTTGGCGGGGAGAAGAGACCCAGTACTTC. The chain carries TRBV13 and TRBJ2-5, with D possibly being TRBD2 (6 bases). The CDR3 length is 15 residues. From germline, CDR1 is PRHDT and CDR2 FYEKMQ (reference sequence). V lost 5 bases and J lost 3, with 16 bases in between. The full variable domain, in which reference TRBV13 and TRBJ2-5 provide the parts outside the CDR3, is AAGVIQSPRHLIKEKRETATLKCYPIPRHDTVYWYQQGPGQDPQFLISFYEKMQSDKGSIPDRFSAQQFSDYHSELNMSSLELGDSALYFCASSLLWRGEETQYFGPGTRLLVL.

The chain is built from TRBV10-3 and TRBJ2-7; 10 positions match TRBD1. J lost 7 bases, V lost 6 bases, and 6 bases had no gene match. This CDR3 is 13 amino acids long. CDR1 ENHRY and CDR2 SYGVKD come from the germline V gene. The DNA of the CDR3 is TGTGCCATCAGGGGGGGACAGGGGACGGAGCAGTACTTC. Protein sequence: CAIRGGQGTEQYF.

CDR3 bases: TGCGCCAGCAGCTTGGGACTAGCGGGGCCAACAGATACGCAGTATTTT. Translating it yields CASSLGLAGPTDTQYF. The gene calls are TRBV5-1 and TRBJ2-3, with 11 nucleotides matching TRBD2. The germline V gene has CDR1 SGHRS and CDR2 YFSETQ. This CDR3 is 16 amino acids long. The V gene end was trimmed by 0 bases and the J gene end by 3 bases; junction bases not matched to a gene: 3.

The chain links TRBV19 to TRBJ2-2; D is undetermined. V was clipped by 5 bases and J by 1 base, with 5 bases between them. From germline, CDR1 is LNHDA and CDR2 SQIVND (reference sequence). The CDR3 is made up of 13 amino acids. In DNA, the CDR3 is TGTGCCAGTAGTGGCGGGAACACCGGGGAGCTGTTTTTT. Protein product: CASSGGNTGELFF.

The J gene is TRBJ2-3, the V gene TRBV10-3, with 9 bases aligning to TRBD2. The CDR3 consists of 15 residues. V dropped 2 bases and J dropped 1; count of bases not matched to a gene: 1. Germline-derived CDR1 and CDR2 are ENHRY and SYGVKD. The DNA for the CDR3 is TGTGCCATCAGTGAGATAGCGGGAGGCACAGATACGCAGTATTTT. Protein sequence: CAISEIAGGTDTQYF.

The rearrangement uses TRBV5-4 and TRBJ2-7; 9 bases agree with TRBD2. J was trimmed by 7 bases and V by 2 bases; bases with no gene match: 1. CDR1 and CDR2 from the germline V gene are SGHNT and YYREEE (reference sequence). The CDR3 has 12 residues. CDR3 coding DNA: TGTGCCAGCAGCTTAAGCGGGAGGGAGCAGTACGTC. The encoded protein is CASSLSGREQYV.

This chain connects TRBV18 to TRBJ2-7; 7 bases align to TRBD1. Germline V gene sequence: CDR1 KGHSH, CDR2 LQKENI. The V gene end was trimmed by 4 bases and the J gene end by 4 bases; junction bases not matched to a gene: 4. The CDR3 contains 13 residues. The CDR3 reads CASSQTGMYEQYF. Written as DNA, the CDR3 is TGTGCCAGCTCACAGACAGGGATGTACGAGCAGTACTTC.

The chain couples TRBV4-1 to TRBJ1-5, with unresolved D. Trimming took 1 base from V and 0 from J, leaving 4 bases between them. Germline V gene data show CDR1 as MGHRA and CDR2 as YSYEKL. CDR3 length: 14 residues. The CDR3 nucleotides are TGCGCCAGCAGCCAAGTAAATAGCAATCAGCCCCAGCATTTT. This codes for CASSQVNSNQPQHF.

The CDR3 is CASKASGQGVYEQFF. The CDR3 region has the DNA TGTGCCAGCAAGGCTTCAGGACAGGGGGTCTACGAGCAGTTCTTC. This chain connects TRBV6-5 to TRBJ2-1, with 10 bases that match TRBD1. This CDR3 has 15 residues. V was clipped by 7 bases and J by 10 bases; unmatched bases: 13. Germline CDR1 and CDR2: MNHEY and SVGAGI.

The chain carries TRBV11-2 and TRBJ1-1; D might be TRBD1 (6 bases). In germline, CDR1 is SGHAT, CDR2 FQNNGV. V was shortened by 5 bases and J by 8 bases, with 9 bases between the two germline ends. This CDR3 contains 11 residues. CDR3 in amino acids: CASSLTGEAFF. In DNA form, the CDR3 reads TGTGCCAGCAGCCTTACAGGGGAAGCTTTCTTT.

V gene TRBV12-5 combines with J gene TRBJ1-5; D is uncertain. The V and J ends lost 2 bases and 8 bases respectively, with 4 bases between them. The length of the CDR3 is 11 residues. Germline V CDR1 and CDR2: LGHNT, FRNRAP. The CDR3 DNA reads TGTGCTAGTGGTTTGACAGAGCCCCAGCATTTT. Its protein product is CASGLTEPQHF.

The chain joins TRBV6-5 to TRBJ2-2; 8 nucleotides agree with TRBD2. Trimming at V came to 3 bases and at J to 4 bases, leaving 4 bases not matched to a gene. CDR3 length: 15 residues. CDR1 is MNHEY, CDR2 SVGAGI, per germline. The CDR3: CASSYAGGTTGELFF. The CDR3 DNA reads as TGTGCCAGCAGTTATGCGGGGGGCACCACCGGGGAGCTGTTTTTT.

V is TRBV7-2 and J is TRBJ2-3; 8 bases fit TRBD2. Losses at the gene ends were 8 bases for V and 5 bases for J; bases not matched to a gene: 9. Germline V gene data show CDR1 as SGHTA and CDR2 as FQGNSA. The CDR3 runs to 14 residues. CDR3 in amino acids: CASGRELAEDTQYF. In DNA, the CDR3 is TGTGCCAGCGGCCGTGAACTAGCGGAAGATACGCAGTATTTT.

The chain joins TRBV18 to TRBJ1-2; TRBD1 might be the D (6 bases). From germline, CDR1 is KGHSH and CDR2 LQKENI. The V end lost 2 bases, the J end lost 8 bases, and 18 bases lay between the germline ends. The CDR3 consists of 15 residues. This CDR3 reads CASSPILRGPGGYTF. The CDR3 coding sequence is TGTGCCAGCTCACCAATCCTCAGGGGCCCGGGGGGCTACACCTTC.